The 27 T cell receptor beta chains listed next were all sequenced from one sample in a study of shared clonotypes between healthy human individuals. Measured with immunoSEQ multiplex PCR; TCRdb has only the in-frame clones, and not every one. The table records some 2,000,000 clones, roughly 95% of them present only once. The sequenced sample was naive CD4+ T cells sorted from blood. Subset denoted: CD45RA+ positively selected. All receptors come from a man aged 18 to 29 in good health.

The chain recombines TRBV6-5 with TRBJ1-5; unclear D gene. Germline lookup yields CDR1 MNHEY and CDR2 SVGAGI. V was clipped by 0 bases and J by 4 bases, with 10 bases between them. The CDR3 length is 15 residues. CDR3 loop: CASSYSKRVNQPQHF. In nucleotides, the CDR3 is TGTGCCAGCAGTTACTCGAAGAGGGTTAATCAGCCCCAGCATTTT.

Here the CDR3 reads CASSLVTGNTEAFF. In DNA, the CDR3 is TGTGCCAGCAGTTTAGTAACAGGGAACACTGAAGCTTTCTTT. The chain recombines TRBV25-1 with TRBJ1-1, with D maybe TRBD1 (5 bases). Per germline, CDR1 MGHDK and CDR2 SYGVNS. V gave up 5 bases and J gave up 1 base, with 11 bases separating them. The CDR3 has 14 residues.

This clone was detected once. J is TRBJ2-1 and V is TRBV9, with D maybe TRBD2 (6 bases). The germline V gene has CDR1 SGDLS and CDR2 YYNGEE. With 4 bases removed from V and 2 bases from J, the gap between germline ends came to 16 bases. The CDR3 length is 16 residues. CDR3 sequence (DNA): TGTGCCAGCAGCACCACCGGGACTGGAGCCTACAATGAGCAGTTCTTC. This encodes CASSTTGTGAYNEQFF. Drawing the rest from reference TRBV9 and TRBJ2-1, the complete variable domain is DSGVTQTPKHLITATGQRVTLRCSPRSGDLSVYWYQQSLDQGLQFLIQYYNGEERAKGNILERFSAQQFPDLHSELNLSSLELGDSALYFCASSTTGTGAYNEQFFGPGTRLTVL.

V is TRBV7-9 and J is TRBJ1-1; D not certain. Germline CDR1 and CDR2: SEHNR and FQNEAQ (reference sequence). This CDR3 spans 15 amino acids. V lost 5 bases, J lost 0 bases, and 13 bases lay in between. The CDR3 here is CASSPLGRMNTEAFF. As DNA, the CDR3 is TGTGCCAGCAGCCCCCTGGGGAGAATGAACACTGAAGCTTTCTTT. Full variable domain (missing parts from reference TRBV7-9 and TRBJ1-1): DTGVSQNPRHKITKRGQNVTFRCDPISEHNRLYWYRQTLGQGPEFLTYFQNEAQLEKSRLLSDRFSAERPKGSFSTLEIQRTEQGDSAMYLCASSPLGRMNTEAFFGQGTRLTVV.

The chain uses TRBV25-1 and TRBJ2-1; the D gene is possibly TRBD1 (6 bases). The CDR3 has 15 amino acids. The V gene's germline CDR1 is MGHDK and CDR2 SYGVNS. Trimming left V 7 bases short and J 2 bases short, with 15 bases between. The CDR3 protein is CASTRGNGAYNEQFF. DNA of the CDR3: TGTGCCAGCACCAGGGGAAACGGAGCCTACAATGAGCAGTTCTTC.

The chain has TRBV28 and TRBJ2-7; 8 positions agree with TRBD2. This CDR3 is 11 amino acids long. CDR1 MDHEN and CDR2 SYDVKM come from the germline V gene. V shed 3 bases and J 11 bases; nucleotides not matched to a gene: 3. The CDR3 DNA reads TGTGCCAGCAGTTTCGGGACTAGTGAGTACTTC. Protein product: CASSFGTSEYF.

The CDR3 protein is CASSQEWGNEQFF. The DNA for the CDR3 is TGCGCCAGCAGCCAAGAATGGGGCAATGAGCAGTTCTTC. J is TRBJ2-1 and V is TRBV4-3; D remains ambiguous. Germline CDR1 is LGHNA and CDR2 is YSLEER. CDR3 length: 13 amino acids. V was trimmed by 0 bases and J by 6 bases, leaving 6 bases between them.

The rearrangement links TRBV4-1 to TRBJ2-1; 11 positions match TRBD2. From germline, CDR1 is MGHRA and CDR2 YSYEKL. This CDR3 is built from 16 residues. Losses at the gene ends were 4 bases for V and 5 bases for J; bases not matched to a gene: 7. The CDR3 DNA sequence: TGCGCCAGCAGCCCCTACCCTAGCGGGGGGAACAATGAGCAGTTCTTC. Its protein is CASSPYPSGGNNEQFF.

This chain joins TRBV5-1 and TRBJ2-1; 13 bases align to TRBD2. After removal of 3 bases from V and 8 bases from J, the junction contained 8 bases not matched to a gene. This CDR3 is built from 16 residues. CDR1 is SGHRS, CDR2 YFSETQ, per germline. The CDR3 nucleotides are TGCGCCAGCAGCTCCGGACTAGCGGGAGAATTCGATGAGCAGTTCTTC. Protein product: CASSSGLAGEFDEQFF. Based on the CDR3 plus reference TRBV5-1 and TRBJ2-1, the full variable domain is KAGVTQTPRYLIKTRGQQVTLSCSPISGHRSVSWYQQTPGQGLQFLFEYFSETQRNKGNFPGRFSGRQFSNSRSEMNVSTLELGDSALYLCASSSGLAGEFDEQFFGPGTRLTVL.

The chain carries TRBV11-2 and TRBJ2-7, with 7 nucleotides matching TRBD2. The CDR3 is 16 amino acids. J lost 4 bases, V lost 5 bases, and 14 bases had no gene match. The germline V gene has CDR1 SGHAT and CDR2 FQNNGV. The CDR3 sequence is CASSLGRAGSGYEQYF. CDR3 DNA: TGTGCCAGCAGCCTAGGGAGGGCGGGATCGGGGTACGAGCAGTACTTC.

This clone was counted once. V and J are TRBV30 and TRBJ1-2, with D uncertain. This CDR3 spans 11 amino acids. CDR1 and CDR2 (germline): GTSNPN, SVGIG (reference sequence). The V end was cut by 5 bases, the J end by 5 bases, with 9 bases between. The chain's CDR3 is CAWGLGYGYTF. The CDR3 bases are TGTGCCTGGGGGCTCGGGTATGGCTACACCTTC.

The chain joins TRBV2 to TRBJ2-1; 10 nucleotides agree with TRBD1. The germline V gene has CDR1 SNHLY and CDR2 FYNNEI. V trimming: 6 bases; J trimming: 10 bases; junction bases outside the gene matches: 9. The CDR3 covers 14 residues. Here the CDR3 DNA reads TGTGCCAGCAGGACCGGGACAGGGGCGAGCGAGCAGTTCTTC. Its protein product is CASRTGTGASEQFF. The full variable domain, its missing parts supplied by reference TRBV2 and TRBJ2-1, is EPEVTQTPSHQVTQMGQEVILRCVPISNHLYFYWYRQILGQKVEFLVSFYNNEISEKSEIFDDQFSVERPDGSNFTLKIRSTKLEDSAMYFCASRTGTGASEQFFGPGTRLTVL.

This chain connects TRBV7-3 to TRBJ1-3, with no clear D. The CDR3 totals 16 residues. Germline CDR1 reads SGHTA; CDR2 reads FQGTGA. The V and J ends lost 4 bases and 2 bases respectively, with 15 bases between them. The CDR3 reads CASSSSVGAPGNTIYF. CDR3 coding DNA: TGTGCCAGCAGCTCGTCGGTTGGCGCACCTGGAAACACCATATATTTT.

The DNA for the CDR3 is TGTGCCAGCAGTTACTTAACCGGGCCGGATGGCTACACCTTC. This encodes CASSYLTGPDGYTF. The chain links TRBV6-5 to TRBJ1-2; D gene unclear. This CDR3 has 14 amino acids. V lost 1 base and J lost 6, with 12 bases in between. Germline V gene data show CDR1 as MNHEY and CDR2 as SVGAGI.

The chain has TRBV19 and TRBJ1-5, with 9 positions matching TRBD1. V was clipped by 6 bases and J by 6 bases; unmatched bases: 3. The CDR3 extends over 13 amino acids. The germline V gene has CDR1 LNHDA and CDR2 SQIVND (reference sequence). CDR3 protein: CASSGDRAQPQHF. In nucleotides, the CDR3 is TGTGCCAGTAGCGGGGACAGGGCTCAGCCCCAGCATTTT. Combining the CDR3 with reference TRBV19 and TRBJ1-5 gives the whole variable domain DGGITQSPKYLFRKEGQNVTLSCEQNLNHDAMYWYRQDPGQGLRLIYYSQIVNDFQKGDIAEGYSVSREKKESFPLTVTSAQKNPTAFYLCASSGDRAQPQHFGDGTRLSIL.

CDR3 sequence reads: CASSFYSTQETQYF. CDR3 sequence (DNA): TGTGCCAGCAGTTTTTACAGCACCCAAGAGACCCAGTACTTC. The chain combines TRBV28 with TRBJ2-5, with D uncertain. The CDR3 is 14 amino acids. Germline CDR1 reads MDHEN; CDR2 reads SYDVKM. V was trimmed by 3 bases and J by 1 base, leaving 9 bases between them.

The chain employs TRBV15 and TRBJ2-7, with a weak D call TRBD2 (5 bases). Trimming took 0 bases from V and 13 from J, leaving 13 bases between them. The CDR3 is 12 residues long. Germline CDR1 LNHNV, CDR2 YYDKDF (reference sequence). For the CDR3, the DNA is TGTGCCACCAGCAGAGATCGCACAGCGGTTTACTTC. It codes for CATSRDRTAVYF.

This chain uses TRBV2 with TRBJ1-1; perhaps TRBD1 as D (5 bases). CDR1 is SNHLY and CDR2 is FYNNEI in the germline V gene. Trimming cost V 8 bases and J 11 bases, with 24 bases left between them. The CDR3 contains 14 residues. The chain's CDR3 is CASGRDGLKAGAFF. The CDR3 DNA follows: TGTGCCAGCGGGAGGGACGGACTTAAAGCCGGGGCTTTCTTT.

The chain employs TRBV11-2 and TRBJ2-5, with a possible D match to TRBD1 (6 bases). This CDR3 region has 14 residues. Per the germline V gene, CDR1 is SGHAT and CDR2 is FQNNGV. Trimming took off 6 bases at V and 4 bases at J, with 15 bases between the two ends. CDR3 sequence reads: CASRSPPRGETQYF. The CDR3 DNA reads as TGTGCCAGCAGGTCACCGCCCAGGGGAGAGACCCAGTACTTC.

This chain links TRBV6-1 with TRBJ1-4; a weak D match, TRBD1 (5 bases). The CDR3 covers 16 residues. V lost 1 base to trimming and J lost 0 bases, with 9 bases between them. In germline, CDR1 is MNHNS, CDR2 SASEGT. CDR3 sequence: CASSEDRRATNEKLFF. The CDR3 bases are TGTGCCAGCAGTGAAGACAGGCGTGCAACTAATGAAAAACTGTTTTTT.

The chain has TRBV29-1 and TRBJ1-1; 9 bases align to TRBD1. CDR3 length: 13 residues. With 7 bases clipped from V and 3 bases from J, the junction kept 6 bases outside the gene matches. Germline assignment: CDR1 SQVTM and CDR2 ANQGSEA. The CDR3 here is CSAWDRVYTEAFF. Written as DNA, the CDR3 is TGCAGCGCATGGGACAGGGTATACACTGAAGCTTTCTTT. Full variable domain (remainder filled in from reference TRBV29-1 and TRBJ1-1): SAVISQKPSRDICQRGTSLTIQCQVDSQVTMMFWYRQQPGQSLTLIATANQGSEATYESGFVIDKFPISRPNLTFSTLTVSNMSPEDSSIYLCSAWDRVYTEAFFGQGTRLTVV.

This clone has a single count. The V gene is TRBV28, the J gene TRBJ2-6, with D unresolved. V was clipped by 8 bases and J by 6 bases, with 5 bases between them. Germline loops: CDR1 MDHEN, CDR2 SYDVKM. The CDR3 contains 11 residues. The chain's CDR3 is CASGTANVLTF. The DNA of the CDR3 is TGTGCCAGCGGTACGGCCAACGTCCTGACTTTC.

This clone was observed a single time. The chain links TRBV19 to TRBJ1-5; maybe TRBD1 (5 bases). The CDR3 runs 17 residues. V lost 1 base and J lost 0, with 13 bases in between. Germline V gene lookup returns CDR1 LNHDA and CDR2 SQIVND (reference sequence). In DNA form, the CDR3 reads TGTGCCAGTAGTATAGTTCCAGGGCCCTATAGCAATCAGCCCCAGCATTTT. Its translation is CASSIVPGPYSNQPQHF.

J is TRBJ1-2 and V is TRBV21-1. TRBV21-1 is deemed a pseudogene. There are 16 residues in the CDR3. The CDR3 spells CASSKRLARRNYGYTF. For the CDR3, the DNA is TGTGCCAGCAGCAAAAGATTAGCCAGGCGGAACTATGGCTACACCTTC.

The V gene is TRBV6-1, the J gene TRBJ2-7; 9 bases align to TRBD1. CDR3 size: 14 residues. V lost 6 bases to trimming and J lost 3 bases; unmatched junction nucleotides: 6. Germline CDR1 reads MNHNS; CDR2 reads SASEGT. The CDR3 protein is CASRGGQGIYEQYF. CDR3 nucleotides: TGTGCCAGCAGGGGGGGACAGGGAATCTACGAGCAGTACTTC.

V is TRBV30 and J is TRBJ1-5; perhaps TRBD1 as D (6 bases). Germline assignment: CDR1 GTSNPN and CDR2 SVGIG (reference sequence). This CDR3 contains 17 residues. Trimming pared 0 bases from V and 3 bases from J, leaving 18 bases between. The CDR3 spells CAWSVPPRGGINQPQHF. The DNA for the CDR3 is TGTGCCTGGAGTGTTCCCCCCAGGGGAGGAATCAATCAGCCCCAGCATTTT. Using reference TRBV30 and TRBJ1-5 for the parts outside the CDR3, the full variable domain is SQTIHQWPATLVQPVGSPLSLECTVEGTSNPNLYWYRQAAGRGLQLLFYSVGIGQISSEVPQNLSASRPQDRQFILSSKKLLLSDSGFYLCAWSVPPRGGINQPQHFGDGTRLSIL.

As concerns this clone: Other DNA sequences from this sample encode an identical CDR3 as well. The chain combines TRBV29-1 with TRBJ1-3; D uncertain. Germline V CDR1 and CDR2: SQVTM, ANQGSEA. V lost 2 bases, J lost 4 bases, and 3 bases lay in between. This CDR3 is built from 11 residues. Here the CDR3 DNA reads TGCAGCGTTGAACAGGGAAACACCATATATTTT. It translates to CSVEQGNTIYF.